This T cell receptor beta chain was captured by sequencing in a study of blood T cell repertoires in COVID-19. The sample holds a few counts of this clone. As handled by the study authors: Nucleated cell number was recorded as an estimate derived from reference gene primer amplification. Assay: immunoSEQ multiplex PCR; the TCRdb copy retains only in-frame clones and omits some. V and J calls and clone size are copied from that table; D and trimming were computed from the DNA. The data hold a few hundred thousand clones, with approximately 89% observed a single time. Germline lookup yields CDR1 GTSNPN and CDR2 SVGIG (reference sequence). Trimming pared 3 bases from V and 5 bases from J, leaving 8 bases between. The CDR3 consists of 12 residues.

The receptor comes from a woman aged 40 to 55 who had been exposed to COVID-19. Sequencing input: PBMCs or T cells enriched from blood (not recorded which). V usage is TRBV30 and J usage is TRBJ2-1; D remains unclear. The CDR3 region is CAWSPTNNEQFF. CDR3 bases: TGTGCCTGGAGCCCCACTAACAATGAGCAGTTCTTC.